Below are 12 T cell receptor beta chains sequenced from a single sample in a study of T cell changes during pregnancy in multiple sclerosis. Repertoires were generated with immunoSEQ multiplex PCR, while TCRdb's copy carries only in-frame clones and drops some. Altogether about 40,000 clones are present, 91% being singletons, with the ten largest covering roughly 0.45%. The input for sequencing was CD4+ T cells from peripheral blood mononuclear cells, taken in the third trimester of pregnancy. The source of these receptors is a female donor in good health, enrolled as a control in a pregnancy study.

The rearrangement links TRBV10-3 to TRBJ1-4; TRBD1 is a possible D gene (6 bases). Germline V gives CDR1 ENHRY, CDR2 SYGVKD. The CDR3 contains 15 residues. The V end was cut by 4 bases, the J end by 6 bases, with 15 bases between. CDR3 coding DNA: TGTGCCATCAGTGCCCTACAGGGCGCGGATGAAAAACTGTTTTTT. This encodes CAISALQGADEKLFF.

The gene calls are TRBV5-1 and TRBJ2-7; weak D call: TRBD2 (5 bases). The V end was cut by 4 bases, the J end by 1 base, with 15 bases between. CDR1 is SGHRS and CDR2 is YFSETQ in the germline V gene. This CDR3 has 15 residues. The CDR3 spells CASSMVEAVSYEQYF. In DNA form, the CDR3 reads TGCGCCAGCAGCATGGTGGAGGCGGTATCCTACGAGCAGTACTTC.

The rearrangement joins TRBV5-4 to TRBJ2-1, with D possibly matching TRBD2 (6 bases). The CDR3 is made up of 16 amino acids. Per the germline V gene, CDR1 is SGHNT and CDR2 is YYREEE (reference sequence). V lost 4 bases to trimming and J lost 7 bases, with 21 bases between them. The CDR3 nucleotides are TGTGCCAGCAGCCGATCTCTGCTCAGTGGGGGGAATGAGCAGTTCTTC. Translated, it gives CASSRSLLSGGNEQFF.

This clone was observed once. This rearrangement joins TRBV28 to TRBJ2-5, with D perhaps TRBD2 (5 bases). Trimming stripped 3 bases from V and 5 bases from J, with 16 bases between. The CDR3 has 15 residues. CDR1 MDHEN and CDR2 SYDVKM come from the germline V gene. The CDR3 spells CASSFPRTPGETQYF. In DNA, the CDR3 is TGTGCCAGCAGTTTTCCGCGTACGCCGGGGGAGACCCAGTACTTC.

This clone was detected only once. The rearrangement links TRBV11-3 to TRBJ1-1; D gene ambiguous. V shed 5 bases and J shed 4 bases, with 14 bases lying between them. From germline, CDR1 is SGHNT and CDR2 YENEEA. The length of the CDR3 is 14 residues. The CDR3 sequence is CASSKGREGTEAFF. The CDR3 DNA is TGTGCCAGCAGCAAAGGTAGGGAGGGCACTGAAGCTTTCTTT.

V usage is TRBV28 and J usage is TRBJ2-2, with D maybe TRBD2 (6 bases). Per the germline V gene, CDR1 is MDHEN and CDR2 is SYDVKM. CDR3 length equals 13 residues. The V and J ends lost 7 bases and 5 bases respectively, with 11 bases between them. CDR3 DNA: TGTGCCAGCAAACTGGCGGGGACCGGGGAGCTGTTTTTT. Translation gives CASKLAGTGELFF.

This chain links TRBV7-2 with TRBJ1-1, with 9 bases fitting TRBD1. The CDR3 has 16 residues. The V segment lost 1 base and the J segment 11 bases; nucleotides outside the gene matches: 14. Germline CDR1 reads SGHTA; CDR2 reads FQGNSA. CDR3 bases: TGTGCCAGCAGCTTAGGCACTTGGACAGGGGATTTAAGGGCTTTCTTT. This gives the protein CASSLGTWTGDLRAFF.

This chain links TRBV6-6 with TRBJ2-6; weak D call: TRBD1 (6 bases). CDR3 length equals 15 residues. Germline V gene sequence: CDR1 MNHNY, CDR2 SVGAGI (reference sequence). V lost 6 bases to trimming and J lost 2 bases, with 11 bases between them. The CDR3 DNA reads TGTGCCAGCAGCCCCAGGGGAACTGGGGCCAACGTCCTGACTTTC. This codes for CASSPRGTGANVLTF.

This rearrangement joins TRBV6-5 to TRBJ1-2; D gene unclear. The CDR3 length is 14 residues. Trimming removed 3 bases from V and 4 bases from J, with 12 bases in between. CDR1 is MNHEY and CDR2 is SVGAGI in the germline V gene. CDR3 in amino acids: CASSYGLAAYGYTF. In nucleotides, the CDR3 is TGTGCCAGCAGTTATGGTTTGGCGGCCTATGGCTACACCTTC.

This rearrangement joins TRBV4-1 to TRBJ2-1, with TRBD2 matching over 9 bases. J was trimmed by 2 bases and V by 1 base; bases with no gene match: 3. CDR1 and CDR2 from the germline V gene are MGHRA and YSYEKL. This CDR3 is 16 amino acids long. CDR3: CASSQAGLAPYNEQFF. As DNA, the CDR3 is TGCGCCAGCAGCCAAGCTGGACTAGCGCCCTACAATGAGCAGTTCTTC.

This clone was seen once. V and J are TRBV28 and TRBJ2-3; 10 bases map to TRBD2. Germline trimming cut 5 bases from V and 5 bases from J; bases unmatched to any gene: 16. Germline CDR1 MDHEN, CDR2 SYDVKM. This CDR3 has 18 amino acids. In DNA, the CDR3 is TGTGCCAGCAGTGTACGTAAGCGGGAGGGCCAGAATGGAGATACGCAGTATTTT. As protein: CASSVRKREGQNGDTQYF.

The rearrangement uses TRBV28 and TRBJ1-2, with 9 bases identical to TRBD1. The ends lost 4 bases at V and 7 bases at J; junction bases unmatched: 4. The CDR3 runs 13 residues. Germline V gives CDR1 MDHEN, CDR2 SYDVKM. DNA of the CDR3: TGTGCCAGCAGTTCACAGGGGGCCCTTGGCTACACCTTC. Translated: CASSSQGALGYTF.